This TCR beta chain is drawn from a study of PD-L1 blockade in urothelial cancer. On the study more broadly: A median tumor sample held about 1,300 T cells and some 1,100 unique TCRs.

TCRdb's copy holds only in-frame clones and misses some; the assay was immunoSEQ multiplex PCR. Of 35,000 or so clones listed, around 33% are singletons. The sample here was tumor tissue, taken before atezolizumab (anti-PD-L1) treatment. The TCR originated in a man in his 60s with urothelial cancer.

The CDR3 protein is CAISESREGPEQYF. CDR3 DNA: TGTGCCATCAGTGAGTCCCGGGAGGGCCCGGAGCAGTACTTC. V and J are TRBV10-3 and TRBJ2-7; 8 bases match TRBD2. This CDR3 contains 14 residues. The germline V gene has CDR1 ENHRY and CDR2 SYGVKD. With 0 bases clipped from V and 7 bases from J, the junction kept 5 bases outside the gene matches.